This TCR beta chain stems from a study of radiotherapy plus CTLA-4 blockade in lung cancer. Turning to the study itself: Among enrolled patients, roughly 17% responded and 31% achieved disease control. The study, taken as a whole, reports: With interferon-beta, early dynamics of blood T cell clones were reported to best predict response. After radiotherapy and ipilimumab, tumor-derived clones expanded in peripheral blood.

The study gave focal radiation plus ipilimumab CTLA-4 blockade to patients with chemo-refractory metastatic non-small-cell lung cancer. Profiling relied on immunoSEQ multiplex PCR, and the TCRdb table lists in-frame clones only, not all of them. The sample yields about 45,000 clones, around 72% seen once. Germline assignment: CDR1 SNHLY and CDR2 FYNNEI. The CDR3 runs to 14 residues. Trimming took 6 bases from V and 0 from J, leaving 12 bases between them. For this clone: The antigen is unknown.

This specimen consisted of peripheral blood, obtained from a patient treated with radiotherapy plus ipilimumab. V and J are TRBV2 and TRBJ2-7; possible D gene TRBD2, 5 bases. The receptor was derived from a human donor with non-small cell lung cancer who had a complete response to radiotherapy plus ipilimumab. The DNA for the CDR3 is TGTGCCAGCAGGCTCAGACTATTCTCCTACGAGCAGTACTTC. It is translated as CASRLRLFSYEQYF.